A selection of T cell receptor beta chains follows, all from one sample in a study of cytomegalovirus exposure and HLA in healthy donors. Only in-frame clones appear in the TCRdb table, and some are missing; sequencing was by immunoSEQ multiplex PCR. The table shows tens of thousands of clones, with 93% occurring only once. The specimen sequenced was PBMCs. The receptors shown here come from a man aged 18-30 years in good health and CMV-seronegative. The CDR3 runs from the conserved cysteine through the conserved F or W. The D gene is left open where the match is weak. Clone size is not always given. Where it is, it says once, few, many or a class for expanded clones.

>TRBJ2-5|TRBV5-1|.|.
CASSSGHTIETQYF
TGCGCCAGCAGCTCGGGACATACCATCGAGACCCAGTACTTC
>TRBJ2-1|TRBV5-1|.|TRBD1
CASSLGQGANEQFF
TGCGCCAGCAGCTTAGGACAGGGGGCGAATGAGCAGTTCTTC
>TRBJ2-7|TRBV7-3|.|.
CASSLSGTLSSYEQYF
TGTGCCAGCAGCCTTTCCGGGACACTAAGCTCCTACGAGCAGTACTTC
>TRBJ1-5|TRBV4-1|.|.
CASSQYSNQPQHF
TGCGCCAGCAGCCAATATAGCAATCAGCCCCAGCATTTT
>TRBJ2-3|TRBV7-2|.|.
CASSPQIGADTQYF
TGTGCCAGCAGCCCTCAGATCGGGGCAGATACGCAGTATTTT
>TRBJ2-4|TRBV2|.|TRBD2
CASYIYGLASGKNIQYF
TGTGCCAGCTATATATACGGGTTAGCTAGCGGGAAAAACATTCAGTACTTC
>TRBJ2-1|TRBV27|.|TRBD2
CASSSSPGTSGKSSYNEQFF
TGTGCCAGCAGTTCGTCCCCCGGGACTAGCGGAAAGAGCTCCTACAATGAGCAGTTCTTC
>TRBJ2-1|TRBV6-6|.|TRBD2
CASSYASGSFGNEQFF
TGTGCCAGCAGTTACGCGAGCGGGAGTTTCGGTAATGAGCAGTTCTTC
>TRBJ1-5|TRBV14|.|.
CASSQRGNQPQHF
TGTGCCAGCAGCCAAAGGGGGAATCAGCCCCAGCATTTT
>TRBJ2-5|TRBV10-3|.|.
CAIRSGETQYF
TGTGCCATCAGGAGCGGAGAGACCCAGTACTTC
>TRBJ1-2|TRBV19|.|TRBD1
CASSLTGTGGYGYTF
TGTGCCAGTAGTCTTACCGGGACAGGGGGATATGGCTACACCTTC
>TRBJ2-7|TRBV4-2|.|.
CASSQGPGIYEQYF
TGTGCCAGCAGCCAAGGTCCCGGGATCTACGAGCAGTACTTC
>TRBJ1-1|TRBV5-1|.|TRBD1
CASSPDRGNTEAFF
TGCGCCAGCAGCCCGGACAGGGGGAACACTGAAGCTTTCTTT
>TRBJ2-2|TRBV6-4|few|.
CASSEMVTADTGELFF
TGTGCCAGCAGTGAAATGGTAACAGCAGACACCGGGGAGCTGTTTTTT
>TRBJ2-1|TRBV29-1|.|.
CSVEVRVRSPTDEQFF
TGCAGCGTTGAAGTCCGGGTAAGGTCACCCACGGATGAGCAGTTCTTC
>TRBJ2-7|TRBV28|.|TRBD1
CASSLGTGEPYEQYF
TGTGCCAGCAGTCTCGGGACAGGGGAACCCTACGAGCAGTACTTC
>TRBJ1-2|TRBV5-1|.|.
CASSSKEPTAYGYTF
TGCGCCAGCAGCTCAAAGGAGCCGACAGCCTATGGCTACACCTTC
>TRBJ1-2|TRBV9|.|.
CASSVGGDYGYTF
TGTGCCAGCAGCGTGGGGGGGGACTATGGCTACACCTTC
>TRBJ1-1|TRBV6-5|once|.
CATAKGHRGTEAFF
TGTGCCACCGCAAAGGGCCACCGGGGCACTGAAGCTTTCTTT
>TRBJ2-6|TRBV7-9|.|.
CATPQQGSGANVLTF
TGTGCCACCCCTCAGCAGGGCTCTGGGGCCAACGTCCTGACTTTC
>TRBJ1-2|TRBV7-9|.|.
CASSFGQNYGYTF
TGTGCCAGCAGCTTCGGACAGAACTATGGCTACACCTTC
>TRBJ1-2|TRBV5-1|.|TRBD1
CASSVMGQGAEGYTF
TGCGCCAGCAGCGTGATGGGACAGGGGGCGGAGGGCTACACCTTC
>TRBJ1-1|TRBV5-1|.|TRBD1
CASSSGQGGTEAFF
TGCGCCAGCAGCTCAGGACAGGGGGGGACTGAAGCTTTCTTT
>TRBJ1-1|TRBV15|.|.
CATSRDPSWATEAFF
TGTGCCACCAGCAGAGATCCCAGTTGGGCGACTGAAGCTTTCTTT
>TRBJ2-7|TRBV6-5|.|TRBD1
CASSYHGDRQYEQYF
TGTGCCAGCAGTTACCACGGGGACAGACAGTACGAGCAGTACTTC
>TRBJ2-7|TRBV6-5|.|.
CASSYTRVYEQYF
TGTGCCAGCAGTTACACGCGGGTTTACGAGCAGTACTTC
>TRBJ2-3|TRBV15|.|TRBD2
CATSRGPAGVETDTQYF
TGTGCCACCAGCAGGGGACCAGCGGGAGTCGAGACAGATACGCAGTATTTT
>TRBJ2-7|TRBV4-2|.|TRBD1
CASSQPPGQGFEQYF
TGTGCCAGCAGCCAACCCCCGGGACAGGGGTTCGAGCAGTACTTC
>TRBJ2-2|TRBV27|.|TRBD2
CASLRLAGTNTGELFF
TGTGCCAGCCTTCGACTAGCGGGCACGAACACCGGGGAGCTGTTTTTT
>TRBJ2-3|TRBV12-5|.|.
CASGLSGTDTQYF
TGTGCTAGTGGTTTGAGCGGCACAGATACGCAGTATTTT
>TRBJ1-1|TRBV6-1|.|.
CASSDVGQGYTEAFF
TGTGCCAGCAGTGATGTAGGGCAGGGGTACACTGAAGCTTTCTTT
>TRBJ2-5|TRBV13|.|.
CASKRDTETQYF
TGTGCCAGCAAACGGGACACGGAGACCCAGTACTTC
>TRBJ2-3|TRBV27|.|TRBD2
CASSFLAEVDTQYF
TGTGCCAGCAGTTTCCTAGCGGAAGTTGATACGCAGTATTTT
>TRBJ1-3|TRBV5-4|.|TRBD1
CASSSRQGGSGNTIYF
TGTGCCAGCAGCTCACGACAGGGTGGGAGTGGAAACACCATATATTTT
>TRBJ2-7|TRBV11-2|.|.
CASSLGDSEVGEQYF
TGTGCCAGCAGCTTAGGGGACTCTGAGGTGGGCGAGCAGTACTTC
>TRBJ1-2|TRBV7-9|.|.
CASSLFESSWGDYGYTF
TGTGCCAGCAGCTTATTTGAGAGCTCTTGGGGGGACTATGGCTACACCTTC
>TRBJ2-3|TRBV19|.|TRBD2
CASSNKRTSGPTDTQYF
TGTGCCAGTAGTAACAAACGGACTAGCGGGCCCACAGATACGCAGTATTTT
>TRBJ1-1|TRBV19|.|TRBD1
CASSVDRGRTEAFF
TGTGCCAGTAGTGTTGACAGGGGGCGGACTGAAGCTTTCTTT
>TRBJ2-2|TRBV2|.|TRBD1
CASSELGQGSGELFF
TGTGCCAGCAGTGAACTGGGACAGGGTTCCGGGGAGCTGTTTTTT
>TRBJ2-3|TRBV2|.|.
CASRGAGYHTDTQYF
TGTGCCAGCAGGGGGGCGGGCTACCACACAGATACGCAGTATTTT